These T cell receptor beta chains were read from a single sample in a study of cytotoxic CD8 clonotypes in ibrutinib-treated CLL. The data were produced by immunoSEQ multiplex PCR, yet TCRdb's version contains in-frame clones alone and is incomplete. The sample records approximately 150,000 clones, approximately 80% being singletons. The sequences come from PBMCs, collected after 12 months of ibrutinib treatment. The receptor set was obtained from a human donor with chronic lymphocytic leukemia. The CDR3 runs from the conserved cysteine through the conserved F or W. The D gene is left open where the match is weak. Expanded clones get a size class; other rows say once, few or many, or leave the size out.

- TRBJ2-1 - TRBV18 CASSPRRRDEQFF TGTGCCAGCTCACCAAGGCGACGAGATGAGCAGTTCTTC
- TRBJ1-4 few TRBV7-9 CASTTGAWGSELFF TGTGCCAGCACTACGGGAGCCTGGGGGTCGGAACTGTTTTTT
- TRBJ1-2 - TRBV6-6 CASRLPSGAGYGYTF TGTGCCAGCAGACTACCCTCGGGGGCCGGCTATGGCTACACCTTC
- TRBJ2-7 - TRBV7-9 CASSLGGALHEQYF TGTGCCAGCAGCTTAGGGGGTGCTTTGCACGAGCAGTACTTC
- TRBJ1-5 few TRBV4-1 CASSQAWGSNQPQHF TGCGCCAGCAGCCAAGCCTGGGGTAGCAATCAGCCCCAGCATTTT
- TRBJ1-1 - TRBV7-9 CASSSRQTEAFF TGTGCCAGCAGCTCTCGACAGACTGAAGCTTTCTTT
- TRBJ1-3 - TRBV19 CASISPGDGNTIYF TGTGCCAGTATCTCCCCTGGTGATGGAAACACCATATATTTT
- TRBJ1-5 - TRBV5-6 CASTAGSNQPQHF TGTGCCAGCACCGCTGGGAGCAATCAGCCCCAGCATTTT
TRBD1 TRBJ1-1 - TRBV7-3 CASSRTGRTEAFF TGTGCCAGCAGCCGGACAGGGCGGACTGAAGCTTTCTTT
- TRBJ1-4 - TRBV5-6 CASSLGGPLVEKLFF TGTGCCAGCAGCTTGGGGGGGCCTTTGGTTGAAAAACTGTTTTTT
- TRBJ2-5 - TRBV27 CASSQTASYQETQYF TGTGCCAGCAGTCAGACAGCCTCGTACCAAGAGACCCAGTACTTC
TRBD1 TRBJ1-1 - TRBV7-3 CASSLLGGQSKEMNTEAFF TGTGCCAGCAGCTTACTGGGGGGACAGTCAAAGGAGATGAACACTGAAGCTTTCTTT
- TRBJ2-1 once TRBV5-1 CASSLAGAVASNEQFF TGCGCCAGCAGCTTGGCCGGGGCGGTAGCGTCGAATGAGCAGTTCTTC
- TRBJ2-6 - TRBV6-1 CAISEKALGSGANVLTF TGTGCCATCAGTGAGAAGGCCCTGGGCTCTGGGGCCAACGTCCTGACTTTC
TRBD2 TRBJ2-1 once TRBV5-5 CASSLFRSNGGGPNNEQFF TGTGCCAGCAGCTTGTTTAGATCAAATGGGGGAGGGCCTAACAATGAGCAGTTCTTC
- TRBJ1-1 once TRBV6-5 CASSYRVGTEAFF TGTGCCAGCAGTTACAGGGTAGGCACTGAAGCTTTCTTT
TRBD1 TRBJ2-7 - TRBV27 CASSPGTGNEQYF TGTGCCAGCAGCCCCGGGACAGGCAACGAGCAGTACTTC
TRBD1 TRBJ2-5 - TRBV15 CATSRLTSGTGGSRQETQYF TGTGCCACCAGCAGACTTACCTCCGGGACAGGGGGCTCGAGGCAAGAGACCCAGTACTTC
- TRBJ2-7 - TRBV11-2 CASSLTGYEQYF TGTGCCAGCAGCCTGACAGGTTACGAGCAGTACTTC
- TRBJ2-7 few TRBV30 CAWSVLSGTSYEQYF TGTGCCTGGAGTGTTCTGAGCGGCACCTCCTACGAGCAGTACTTC
TRBD1 TRBJ1-1 - TRBV6-6 CASSKTTGGTEAFF TGTGCCAGCAGCAAAACGACAGGGGGCACTGAAGCTTTCTTT
- TRBJ2-7 - TRBV7-9 CASSLVIPPYEQYF TGTGCCAGCAGCTTAGTTATTCCCCCCTACGAGCAGTACTTC
- TRBJ1-2 - TRBV7-2 CASSLVGTNYGYTF TGTGCCAGCAGCTTGGTGGGCACTAACTATGGCTACACCTTC
- TRBJ1-5 - TRBV6-5 CASSLQGYVNQPQHF TGTGCCAGCAGTTTACAGGGTTATGTCAATCAGCCCCAGCATTTT
- TRBJ2-1 - TRBV11-3 CASSLSGSLYNEQFF TGTGCCAGCAGCTTATCAGGGAGCCTTTACAATGAGCAGTTCTTC
- TRBJ1-1 few TRBV11-1 CASSPRAWVSNTEAFF TGTGCCAGCAGCCCACGAGCGTGGGTTTCGAACACTGAAGCTTTCTTT
- TRBJ2-7 - TRBV5-8 CASSLGVWSYEQYF TGTGCCAGCAGCTTGGGGGTTTGGTCCTACGAGCAGTACTTC
- TRBJ2-1 - TRBV7-9 CASSSELGGPYSYNEQFF TGTGCCAGCAGCTCGGAACTCGGGGGTCCTTACTCCTACAATGAGCAGTTCTTC
- TRBJ1-4 - TRBV7-8 CASSLGTAEKLFF TGTGCCAGCAGCCTCGGGACCGCTGAAAAACTGTTTTTT
- TRBJ2-2 few TRBV7-3 CASSTRQQGDTGELFF TGTGCCAGCAGCACGAGGCAACAGGGTGACACCGGGGAGCTGTTTTTT
- TRBJ2-2 - TRBV7-3 CASSLGGAGNTGELFF TGTGCCAGCAGCTTAGGAGGGGCCGGGAACACCGGGGAGCTGTTTTTT
- TRBJ1-5 - TRBV5-5 CASSFARGQPQHF TGTGCCAGCAGCTTTGCGCGGGGTCAGCCCCAGCATTTT
TRBD1 TRBJ2-7 few TRBV13 CASSRSGQGSYEQYF TGTGCCAGCAGTCGATCGGGACAGGGAAGTTACGAGCAGTACTTC
- TRBJ2-3 - TRBV30 CAWSLGGGTDTQYF TGTGCCTGGAGTTTAGGAGGCGGCACAGATACGCAGTATTTT
TRBD1 TRBJ1-2 - TRBV6-5 CASSYDRGLYGYTF TGTGCCAGCAGTTACGACAGGGGGCTATATGGCTACACCTTC
TRBD1 TRBJ2-4 - TRBV6-1 CASSEVVRTGKNIQYF TGTGCCAGCAGTGAAGTCGTGAGGACAGGCAAAAACATTCAGTACTTC
- TRBJ1-2 - TRBV6-1 CASSDPAGANYGYTF TGTGCCAGCAGTGATCCAGCAGGGGCTAACTATGGCTACACCTTC
TRBD1 TRBJ2-1 - TRBV5-1 CASSSYRGTGNEQFF TGCGCCAGCAGCTCTTACAGGGGGACGGGCAATGAGCAGTTCTTC
TRBD2 TRBJ2-3 once TRBV12-5 CASGLGTSVGTDTQYF TGTGCTAGTGGTTTGGGGACTAGCGTGGGCACAGATACGCAGTATTTT
TRBD1 TRBJ1-2 - TRBV27 CASRDTGGPNYGYTF TGTGCCAGCAGAGATACAGGGGGACCCAACTATGGCTACACCTTC
TRBD1 TRBJ1-2 - TRBV7-2 CASSEPGQLYGYTF TGTGCCAGCAGCGAGCCGGGACAGCTCTATGGCTACACCTTC
TRBD1 TRBJ1-5 - TRBV7-2 CAEQYLLGQYPYSNQPQHF TGTGCCGAGCAGTACTTATTGGGACAGTACCCTTATAGCAATCAGCCCCAGCATTTT
- TRBJ2-7 - TRBV7-3 CASSPGTGLRYEQYF TGTGCCAGCAGCCCTGGAACAGGACTCCGCTACGAGCAGTACTTC
TRBD1 TRBJ1-5 - TRBV28 CASSAGGAVGQPQHF TGTGCCAGCAGTGCAGGGGGCGCGGTGGGTCAGCCCCAGCATTTT
TRBD1 TRBJ2-7 - TRBV6-6 CASRETGDLGYEQYF TGTGCCAGCAGAGAAACAGGGGATTTGGGATACGAGCAGTACTTC
- TRBJ1-4 - TRBV5-8 CASSSGQPTNEKLFF TGTGCCAGCAGCTCCGGACAGCCAACTAATGAAAAACTGTTTTTT
- TRBJ2-5 - TRBV27 CASSRDSRGETQYF TGTGCCAGCAGTCGAGACAGTCGGGGAGAGACCCAGTACTTC
TRBD1 TRBJ1-1 - TRBV13 CASRTTGGENAEAFF TGTGCCAGCAGGACGACAGGGGGGGAGAACGCTGAAGCTTTCTTT
- TRBJ1-5 - TRBV28 CASSFTMNSNQPQHF TGTGCCAGCAGTTTCACGATGAATAGCAATCAGCCCCAGCATTTT
- TRBJ2-7 - TRBV11-3 CASSVGPEYEQYF TGTGCCAGCAGCGTGGGACCAGAATACGAGCAGTACTTC
- TRBJ1-1 once TRBV5-6 CASSFYLNTEAFF TGTGCCAGCAGCTTTTACCTGAACACTGAAGCTTTCTTT
TRBD2 TRBJ2-3 - TRBV12-5 CASGLVTSGGALISDTQYF TGTGCTAGTGGTTTGGTAACTAGCGGGGGGGCCCTTATTTCAGATACGCAGTATTTT
- TRBJ1-6 many TRBV18 CASSPGPDDLTLHF TGTGCCAGCTCACCAGGGCCGGACGATCTGACCCTCCACTTT
- TRBJ1-2 few TRBV6-5 CASSSEHPNYGYTF TGTGCCAGCAGTTCCGAACACCCTAACTATGGCTACACCTTC
- TRBJ2-5 once TRBV21-1 CASSKPQETQYF TGTGCCAGCAGCAAACCTCAAGAGACCCAGTACTTC
- TRBJ1-4 - TRBV19 CASSPQGDIEKLFF TGTGCCAGTAGTCCACAGGGCGACATTGAAAAACTGTTTTTT
- TRBJ1-4 - TRBV7-8 CASSLGREYRLFF TGTGCCAGCAGCTTAGGTCGGGAGTATAGGCTGTTTTTT
- TRBJ2-3 - TRBV11-1 CASSYGQHSTDTQYF TGTGCCAGCAGTTACGGACAGCATAGCACAGATACGCAGTATTTT
- TRBJ2-5 - TRBV7-2 CASSLSRTLQETQYF TGTGCCAGCAGCTTATCTCGGACACTACAAGAGACCCAGTACTTC